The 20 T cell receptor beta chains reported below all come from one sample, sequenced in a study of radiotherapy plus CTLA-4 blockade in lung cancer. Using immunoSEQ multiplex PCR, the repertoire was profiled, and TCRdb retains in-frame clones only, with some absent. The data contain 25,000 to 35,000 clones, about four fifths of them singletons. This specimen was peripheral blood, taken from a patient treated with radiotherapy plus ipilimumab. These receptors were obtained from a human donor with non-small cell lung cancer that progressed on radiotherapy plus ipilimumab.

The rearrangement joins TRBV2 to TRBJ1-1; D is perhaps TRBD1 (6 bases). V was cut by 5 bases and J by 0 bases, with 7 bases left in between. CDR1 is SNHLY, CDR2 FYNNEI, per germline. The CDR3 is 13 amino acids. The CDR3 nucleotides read TGTGCCAGCAGTAGACAGGTGAACACTGAAGCTTTCTTT. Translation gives CASSRQVNTEAFF.

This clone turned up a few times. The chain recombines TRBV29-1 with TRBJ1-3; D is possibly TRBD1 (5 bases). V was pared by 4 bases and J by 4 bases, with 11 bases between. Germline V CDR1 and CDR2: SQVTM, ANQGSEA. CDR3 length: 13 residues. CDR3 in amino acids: CSVAEGMGNTIYF. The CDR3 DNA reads TGCAGCGTTGCGGAGGGGATGGGAAACACCATATATTTT. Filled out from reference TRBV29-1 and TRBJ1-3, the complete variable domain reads SAVISQKPSRDICQRGTSLTIQCQVDSQVTMMFWYRQQPGQSLTLIATANQGSEATYESGFVIDKFPISRPNLTFSTLTVSNMSPEDSSIYLCSVAEGMGNTIYFGEGSWLTVV.

The CDR3 loop is CATSIEQTDTDTQYF. Here the CDR3 DNA reads TGTGCCACCAGCATAGAACAGACGGACACAGATACGCAGTATTTT. The gene calls are TRBV15 and TRBJ2-3; D not resolved. In germline, CDR1 is LNHNV, CDR2 YYDKDF (reference sequence). There are 15 residues in the CDR3. With 4 bases removed from V and 2 bases from J, the gap between germline ends came to 13 bases. Drawing the rest from reference TRBV15 and TRBJ2-3, the complete variable domain is DAMVIQNPRYQVTQFGKPVTLSCSQTLNHNVMYWYQQKSSQAPKLLFHYYDKDFNNEADTPDNFQSRRPNTSFCFLDIRSPGLGDTAMYLCATSIEQTDTDTQYFGPGTRLTVL.

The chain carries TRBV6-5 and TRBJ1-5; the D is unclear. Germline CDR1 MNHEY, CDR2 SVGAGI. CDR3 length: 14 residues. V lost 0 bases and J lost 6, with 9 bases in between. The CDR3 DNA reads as TGTGCCAGCAGTTACTCGAAGGGTGGTCAGCCCCAGCATTTT. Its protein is CASSYSKGGQPQHF.

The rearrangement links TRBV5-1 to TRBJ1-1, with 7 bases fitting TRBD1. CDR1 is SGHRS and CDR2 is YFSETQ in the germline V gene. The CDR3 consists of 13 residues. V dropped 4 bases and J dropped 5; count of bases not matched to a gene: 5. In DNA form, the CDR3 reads TGCGCCAGCAGCGAAACAGGGGAAACTGAAGCTTTCTTT. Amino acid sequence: CASSETGETEAFF.

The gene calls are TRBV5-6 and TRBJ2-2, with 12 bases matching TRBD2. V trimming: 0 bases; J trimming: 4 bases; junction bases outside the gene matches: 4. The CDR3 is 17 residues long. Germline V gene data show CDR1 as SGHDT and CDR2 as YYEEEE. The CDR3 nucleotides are TGTGCCAGCAGCTTGGGACTAGCGGGGGCGAGCACCGGGGAGCTGTTTTTT. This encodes CASSLGLAGASTGELFF.

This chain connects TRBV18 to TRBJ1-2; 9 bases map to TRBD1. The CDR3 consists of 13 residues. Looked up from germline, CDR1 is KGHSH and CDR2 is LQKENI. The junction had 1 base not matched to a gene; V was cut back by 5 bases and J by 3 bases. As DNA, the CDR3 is TGTGCCAGCTCAGGGGACAGGGACTATGGCTACACCTTC. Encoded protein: CASSGDRDYGYTF.

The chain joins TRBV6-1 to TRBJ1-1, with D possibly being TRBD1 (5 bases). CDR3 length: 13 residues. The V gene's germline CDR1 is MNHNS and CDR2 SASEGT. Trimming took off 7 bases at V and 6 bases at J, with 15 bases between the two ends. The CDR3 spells CASTRRGDAEAFF. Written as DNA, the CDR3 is TGTGCCAGCACCCGGAGAGGGGACGCTGAAGCTTTCTTT.

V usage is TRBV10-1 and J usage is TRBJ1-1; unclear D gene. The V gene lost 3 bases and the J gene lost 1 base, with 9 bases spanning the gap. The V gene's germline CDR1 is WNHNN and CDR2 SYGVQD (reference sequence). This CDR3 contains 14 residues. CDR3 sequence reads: CASSDSSGNTEAFF. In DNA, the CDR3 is TGCGCCAGCAGTGATTCCAGCGGGAACACTGAAGCTTTCTTT.

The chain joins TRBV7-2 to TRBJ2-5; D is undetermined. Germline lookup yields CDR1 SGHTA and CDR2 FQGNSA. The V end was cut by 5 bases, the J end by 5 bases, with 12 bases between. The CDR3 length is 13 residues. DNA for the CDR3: TGTGCCAGCAGCATTTATACGGAGGAGACCCAGTACTTC. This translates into CASSIYTEETQYF.

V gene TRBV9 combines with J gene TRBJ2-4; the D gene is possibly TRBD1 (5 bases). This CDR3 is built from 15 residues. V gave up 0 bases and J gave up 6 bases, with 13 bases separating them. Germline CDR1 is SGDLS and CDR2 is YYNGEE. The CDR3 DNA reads TGTGCCAGCAGCGTAGAATGGCAGGGCGGAAACATTCAGTACTTC. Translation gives CASSVEWQGGNIQYF. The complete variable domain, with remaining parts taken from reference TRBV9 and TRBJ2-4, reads DSGVTQTPKHLITATGQRVTLRCSPRSGDLSVYWYQQSLDQGLQFLIQYYNGEERAKGNILERFSAQQFPDLHSELNLSSLELGDSALYFCASSVEWQGGNIQYFGAGTRLSVL.

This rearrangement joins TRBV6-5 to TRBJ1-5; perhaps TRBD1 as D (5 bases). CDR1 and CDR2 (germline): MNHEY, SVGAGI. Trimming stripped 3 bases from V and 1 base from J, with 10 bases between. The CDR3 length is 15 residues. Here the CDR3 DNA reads TGTGCCAGCAGTTATAACAGGTACAGCAATCAGCCCCAGCATTTT. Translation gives CASSYNRYSNQPQHF.

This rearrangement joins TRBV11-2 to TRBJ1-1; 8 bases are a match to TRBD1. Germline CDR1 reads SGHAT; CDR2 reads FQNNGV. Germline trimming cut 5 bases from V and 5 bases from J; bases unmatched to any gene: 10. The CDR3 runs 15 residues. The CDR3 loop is CASSLTTGAGTEAFF. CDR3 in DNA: TGTGCCAGCAGCCTCACGACAGGGGCCGGGACTGAAGCTTTCTTT.

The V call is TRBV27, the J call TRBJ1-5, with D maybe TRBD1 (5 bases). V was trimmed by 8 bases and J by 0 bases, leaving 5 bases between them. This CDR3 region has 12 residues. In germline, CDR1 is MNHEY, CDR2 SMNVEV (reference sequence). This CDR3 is CASGGSNQPQHF. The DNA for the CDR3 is TGTGCCAGCGGGGGTAGCAATCAGCCCCAGCATTTT.

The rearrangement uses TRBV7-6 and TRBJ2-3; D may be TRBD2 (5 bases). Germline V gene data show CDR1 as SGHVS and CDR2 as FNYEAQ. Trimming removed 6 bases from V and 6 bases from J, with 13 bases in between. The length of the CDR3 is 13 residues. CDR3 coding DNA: TGTGCCAGCAGTCCCGGGGTTCGGGATACGCAGTATTTT. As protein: CASSPGVRDTQYF.

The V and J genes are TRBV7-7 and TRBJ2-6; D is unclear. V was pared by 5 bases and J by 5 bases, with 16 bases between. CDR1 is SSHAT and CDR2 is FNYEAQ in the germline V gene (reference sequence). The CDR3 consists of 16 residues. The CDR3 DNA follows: TGTGCCAGCAGCAGTCTACCACAAAGTCGGGCCAACGTCCTGACTTTC. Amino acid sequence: CASSSLPQSRANVLTF.

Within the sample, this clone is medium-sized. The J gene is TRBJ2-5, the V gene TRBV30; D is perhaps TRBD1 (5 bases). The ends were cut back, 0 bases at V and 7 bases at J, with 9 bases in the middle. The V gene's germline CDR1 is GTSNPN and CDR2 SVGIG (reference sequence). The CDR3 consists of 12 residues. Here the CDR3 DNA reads TGTGCCTGGAGTGTAACAGGAATGACCCAGTACTTC. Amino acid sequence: CAWSVTGMTQYF.

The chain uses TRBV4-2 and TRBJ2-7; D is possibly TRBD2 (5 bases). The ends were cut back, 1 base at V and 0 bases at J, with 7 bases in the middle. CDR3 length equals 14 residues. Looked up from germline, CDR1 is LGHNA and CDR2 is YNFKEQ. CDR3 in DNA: TGTGCCAGCAGCCAAGGTGAGGGCTCCTACGAGCAGTACTTC. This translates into CASSQGEGSYEQYF.

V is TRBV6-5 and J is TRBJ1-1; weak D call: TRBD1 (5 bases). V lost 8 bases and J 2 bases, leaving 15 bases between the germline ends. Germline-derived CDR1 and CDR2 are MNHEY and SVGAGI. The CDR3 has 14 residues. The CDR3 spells CASGTRALNTEAFF. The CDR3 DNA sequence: TGTGCCAGCGGTACCAGGGCGCTAAACACTGAAGCTTTCTTT.

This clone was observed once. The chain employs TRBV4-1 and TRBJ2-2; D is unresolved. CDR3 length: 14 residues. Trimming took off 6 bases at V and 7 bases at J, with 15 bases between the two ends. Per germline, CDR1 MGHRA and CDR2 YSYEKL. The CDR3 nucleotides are TGCGCCAGCAGTTTAAGACGGGCAGTCGGGGAGCTGTTTTTT. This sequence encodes CASSLRRAVGELFF.